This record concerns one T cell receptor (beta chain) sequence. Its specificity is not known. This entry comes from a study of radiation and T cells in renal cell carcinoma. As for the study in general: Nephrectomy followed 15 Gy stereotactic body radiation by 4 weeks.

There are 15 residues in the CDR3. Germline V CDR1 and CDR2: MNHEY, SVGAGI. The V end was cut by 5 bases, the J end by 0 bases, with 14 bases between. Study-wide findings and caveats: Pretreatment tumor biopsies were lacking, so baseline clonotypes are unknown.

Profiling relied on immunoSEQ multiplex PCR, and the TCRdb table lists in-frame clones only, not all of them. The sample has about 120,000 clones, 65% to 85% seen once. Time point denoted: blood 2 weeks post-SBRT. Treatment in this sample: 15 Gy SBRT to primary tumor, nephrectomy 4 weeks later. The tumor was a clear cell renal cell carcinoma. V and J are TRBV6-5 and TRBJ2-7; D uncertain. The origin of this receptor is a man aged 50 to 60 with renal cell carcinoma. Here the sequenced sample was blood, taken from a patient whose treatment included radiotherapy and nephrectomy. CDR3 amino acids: CASSTHPESSYEQYF. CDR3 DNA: TGTGCCAGCAGTACCCACCCGGAGAGCTCCTACGAGCAGTACTTC.